What follows is one T cell receptor (beta chain) and its context. The record originates from a study of OX40 agonist ivuxolimab in advanced cancers. Profiling relied on immunoSEQ multiplex PCR, and the TCRdb table lists in-frame clones only, not all of them. The profile shows 66,000 or so clones, approximately 86% of them singletons. CDR3 size: 14 residues. V gave up 7 bases and J gave up 7 bases, with 20 bases separating them. Germline CDR1 SGHNT, CDR2 YYREEE (reference sequence). The V gene is TRBV5-4, the J gene TRBJ1-2, with D possibly TRBD1 on 6 matching bases. Here the sequenced sample was CD4+ or CD8+ T cells sorted from blood, taken in a trial of the OX40 agonist ivuxolimab. The receptor was derived from an adult with an advanced solid tumor such as melanoma, head and neck, liver or kidney cancer. The DNA for the CDR3 is TGTGCCAGCCTAAATCTCGGGGGCTTACGTGGCTACACCTTC. Residues: CASLNLGGLRGYTF.